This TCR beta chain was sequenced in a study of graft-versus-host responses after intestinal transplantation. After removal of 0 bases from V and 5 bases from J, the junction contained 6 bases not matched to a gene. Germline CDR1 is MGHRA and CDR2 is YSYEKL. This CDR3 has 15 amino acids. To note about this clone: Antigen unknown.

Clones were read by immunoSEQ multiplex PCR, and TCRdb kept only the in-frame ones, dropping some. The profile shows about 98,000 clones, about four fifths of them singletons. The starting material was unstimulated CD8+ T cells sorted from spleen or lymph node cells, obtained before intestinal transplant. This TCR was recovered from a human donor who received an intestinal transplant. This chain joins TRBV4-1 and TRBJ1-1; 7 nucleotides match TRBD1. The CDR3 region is CASSQDLAGGTEAFF. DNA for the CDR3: TGCGCCAGCAGCCAAGATTTGGCAGGGGGAACTGAAGCTTTCTTT.